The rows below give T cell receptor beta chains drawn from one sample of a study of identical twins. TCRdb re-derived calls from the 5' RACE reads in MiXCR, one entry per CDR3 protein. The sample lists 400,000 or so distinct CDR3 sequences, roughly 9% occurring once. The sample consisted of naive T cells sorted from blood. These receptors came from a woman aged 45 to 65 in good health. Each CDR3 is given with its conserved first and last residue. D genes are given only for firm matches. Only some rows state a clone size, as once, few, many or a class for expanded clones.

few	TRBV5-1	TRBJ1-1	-	TGCGCCAGCAGCTCTGGACAGCCTGAAGCTTTCTTT	CASSSGQPEAFF
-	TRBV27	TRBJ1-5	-	TGTGCCAGCAGTCCCCGACAGGAGAATCAGCCCCAGCATTTT	CASSPRQENQPQHF
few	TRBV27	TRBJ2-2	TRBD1	TGTGCCAGCAGGAGGGACAGGTCCACCGGGGAGCTGTTTTTT	CASRRDRSTGELFF
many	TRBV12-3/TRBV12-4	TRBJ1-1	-	TGTGCCAGCAGTCCAATACAGGGAATTGCTGAAGCTTTCTTT	CASSPIQGIAEAFF
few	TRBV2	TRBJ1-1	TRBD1	TGTGCCAGCAGTGAAGCAGGGGGCTTCACTGAAGCTTTCTTT	CASSEAGGFTEAFF
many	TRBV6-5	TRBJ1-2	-	TGTGCCAGCAGTACAGGAGATGGCTACACCTTC	CASSTGDGYTF
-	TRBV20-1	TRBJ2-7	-	TGCAGTGCCTCCCAACGAGGGACCCTACTACTGGAGCAGTACTTC	CSASQRGTLLLEQYF
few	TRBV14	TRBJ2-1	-	TGTGCCAGCAGCCACTACGGGACGCTGAATGAGCAGTTCTTC	CASSHYGTLNEQFF
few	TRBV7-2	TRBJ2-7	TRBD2	TGTGCCAGCAGCCGCGGGACTAGCGGGACCTTTTCCTACGAGCAGTACTTC	CASSRGTSGTFSYEQYF
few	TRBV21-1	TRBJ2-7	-	TGTGCCAGCAGCGGGCGGGAGGAGCAGTACTTC	CASSGREEQYF
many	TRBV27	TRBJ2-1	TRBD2	TGTGCCAGCAGTTCGGCAGGGACTAGGGAACAGTTCTTC	CASSSAGTREQFF
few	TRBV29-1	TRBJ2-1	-	TGCAGCGTCGACGAGGGCAGGCTCAATGAGCAGTTCTTC	CSVDEGRLNEQFF
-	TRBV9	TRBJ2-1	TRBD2	TGTGCCAGCAGCGTAGGAGGACTAGCGGGCTACAATGAGCAGTTCTTC	CASSVGGLAGYNEQFF
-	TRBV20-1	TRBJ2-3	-	TGCAGTACCCGAGGGGCCGTCCTCACAGATACGCAGTATTTT	CSTRGAVLTDTQYF
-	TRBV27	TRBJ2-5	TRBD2	TGTGCCAGCAGTTTCGGGCGGGCTAGCGGGAAGGAGGGAGAGACCCAGTACTTC	CASSFGRASGKEGETQYF
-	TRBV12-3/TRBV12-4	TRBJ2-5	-	TGTGCCAGCAGCCCAGGGTGGAGAGAGACCCAGTACTTC	CASSPGWRETQYF
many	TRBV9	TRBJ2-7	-	TGTGCCAGCAGTGTTGACCAGGGGTTAGAGCAGTACTTC	CASSVDQGLEQYF